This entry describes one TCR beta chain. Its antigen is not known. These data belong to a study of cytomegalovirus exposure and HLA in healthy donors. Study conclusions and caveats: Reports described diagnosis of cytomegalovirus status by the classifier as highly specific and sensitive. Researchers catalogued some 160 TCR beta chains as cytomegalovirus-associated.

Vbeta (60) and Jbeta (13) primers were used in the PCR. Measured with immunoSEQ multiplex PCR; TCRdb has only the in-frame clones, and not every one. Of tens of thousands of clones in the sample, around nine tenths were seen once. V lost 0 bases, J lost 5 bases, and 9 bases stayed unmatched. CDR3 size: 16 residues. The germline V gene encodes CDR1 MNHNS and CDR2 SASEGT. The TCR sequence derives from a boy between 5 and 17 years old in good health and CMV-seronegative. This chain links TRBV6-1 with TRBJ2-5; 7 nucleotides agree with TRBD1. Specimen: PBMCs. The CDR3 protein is CASSEALTGARETQYF. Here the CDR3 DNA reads TGTGCCAGCAGTGAAGCGCTTACAGGGGCGCGGGAGACCCAGTACTTC.